This T cell receptor beta chain was profiled in a study of blood T cell repertoires in COVID-19. Method: immunoSEQ multiplex PCR; TCRdb's copy keeps in-frame clones and lacks some. The table shows over 70,000 clones, with 87% occurring only once. V trimming: 4 bases; J trimming: 3 bases; junction bases outside the gene matches: 10. Germline V gene data show CDR1 as SGHRS and CDR2 as YFSETQ. The CDR3 runs to 15 residues. Sequencing used peripheral blood. The rearrangement uses TRBV5-1 and TRBJ2-7, with 7 bases lining up with TRBD1. This sequence originates from a human donor in a cohort sampled during active COVID-19. The CDR3: CASSIDRVSLYEQYF. For the CDR3, the DNA is TGCGCCAGCAGCATAGACAGGGTGTCGCTCTACGAGCAGTACTTC.